This T cell receptor (beta chain) was sequenced in a study of pediatric ulcerative colitis. CDR1 is SGHTA, CDR2 FQGNSA, per germline. The CDR3 extends over 12 amino acids. The V end lost 3 bases, the J end lost 8 bases, and 5 bases lay between the germline ends. Sequencing depth was up to 500,000 reads per sample. TCRdb's copy holds only in-frame clones and misses some; the assay was immunoSEQ multiplex PCR. The sample contains more than 45,000 clones, over 70% of which appear only once. The source of this sequence is a boy aged 5-17 years who was a control in a study of pediatric ulcerative colitis. Input material: blood. The chain employs TRBV7-2 and TRBJ1-6; no firm D call. CDR3 amino acids: CASSFGDSPLHF. As DNA, the CDR3 is TGTGCCAGCAGCTTTGGGGATTCACCCCTCCACTTT.